A single sample gave rise to the 8 T cell receptor beta chains below, sequenced in a study of blood T cell repertoires in COVID-19 (dated by TCRdb to 2020 to 2021). Receptor libraries were prepared by the immunoSEQ multiplex PCR assay. TCRdb's version of the immuneACCESS table is confined to in-frame rearrangements and falls short of the full clone set. An unresolved V gene accounts for under half of the shortfall where checked; the remainder is of unknown origin. A total of about 200,000 clones appear in this sample, nearly 90% of them only once. The ten largest make up roughly 4% of the sample. The sequencing sample was made of PBMCs or T cells enriched from blood (not recorded which). These TCRs come from a woman in her 30s with acute COVID-19.

This clone showed up just a few times. CDR3 DNA: TGTGCCAGCAGCTTGCGCCAGGGAGGCAATTCACCCCTCCACTTT. This gives the protein CASSLRQGGNSPLHF. This chain connects TRBV7-9 to TRBJ1-6; a possible D gene is TRBD1 (5 bases). The germline V gene encodes CDR1 SEHNR and CDR2 FQNEAQ (reference sequence). V was shortened by 3 bases and J by 7 bases, with 13 bases between the two germline ends. The CDR3 has 15 residues. The whole variable domain, remainder taken from reference TRBV7-9 and TRBJ1-6, is DTGVSQNPRHKITKRGQNVTFRCDPISEHNRLYWYRQTLGQGPEFLTYFQNEAQLEKSRLLSDRFSAERPKGSFSTLEIQRTEQGDSAMYLCASSLRQGGNSPLHFGNGTRLTVT.

The chain recombines TRBV7-9 with TRBJ1-6, with 7 bases fitting TRBD1. Germline V lookup: CDR1 SEHNR, CDR2 FQNEAQ (reference sequence). The V gene end was trimmed by 5 bases and the J gene end by 6 bases; junction bases not matched to a gene: 4. The CDR3 consists of 14 residues. DNA for the CDR3: TGTGCCAGCAGCCTAGGGACAGTTAATTCACCCCTCCACTTT. It encodes CASSLGTVNSPLHF. The variable domain in full, completed from reference TRBV7-9 and TRBJ1-6, reads DTGVSQNPRHKITKRGQNVTFRCDPISEHNRLYWYRQTLGQGPEFLTYFQNEAQLEKSRLLSDRFSAERPKGSFSTLEIQRTEQGDSAMYLCASSLGTVNSPLHFGNGTRLTVT.

The chain joins TRBV9 to TRBJ1-1; a weak D match, TRBD1 (5 bases). Germline assignment: CDR1 SGDLS and CDR2 YYNGEE. There are 15 residues in the CDR3. Between the trimmed V and J ends, which lost 0 bases and 2 bases, there was a span of 11 bases. The CDR3 DNA is TGTGCCAGCAGCGTAGGAACAGGTTCAAACACTGAAGCTTTCTTT. Its translation: CASSVGTGSNTEAFF.

This chain's CDR3 is CASRWGDRENGYTF. Written as DNA, the CDR3 is TGTGCCAGCAGATGGGGCGACAGGGAAAATGGCTACACCTTC. The rearrangement uses TRBV6-5 and TRBJ1-2; 7 bases match TRBD1. Per germline, CDR1 MNHEY and CDR2 SVGAGI. The trim removed 6 bases at V and 6 bases at J, leaving 10 bases unmatched. The CDR3 spans 14 residues.

V and J are TRBV18 and TRBJ1-2; 11 bases fit TRBD1. After removal of 2 bases from V and 4 bases from J, the junction contained 6 bases not matched to a gene. This CDR3 is built from 16 residues. Germline CDR1 is KGHSH and CDR2 is LQKENI. The CDR3 sequence is CASSPGTGGFTYGYTF. In DNA form, the CDR3 reads TGTGCCAGCTCACCAGGGACAGGGGGTTTCACCTATGGCTACACCTTC.

This clone was seen at least ten times. This chain uses TRBV19 with TRBJ1-5, with 9 bases matching TRBD1. This CDR3 has 16 residues. Losses at the gene ends were 5 bases for V and 4 bases for J; bases not matched to a gene: 9. From germline, CDR1 is LNHDA and CDR2 SQIVND (reference sequence). As DNA, the CDR3 is TGTGCCAGTAGTTCGGGGACAGGGAGGTTTAATCAGCCCCAGCATTTT. This sequence encodes CASSSGTGRFNQPQHF.

CDR3 loop: CASSPVWISGGISEQFF. CDR3 DNA sequence: TGTGCCAGCAGCCCTGTTTGGATTAGCGGGGGGATCTCGGAGCAGTTCTTC. The chain carries TRBV9 and TRBJ2-1; 10 bases fit TRBD2. Losses at the gene ends were 4 bases for V and 10 bases for J; bases not matched to a gene: 17. The CDR3 has 17 residues. The germline gives CDR1 SGDLS, CDR2 YYNGEE. Full variable domain (rest looked up from reference TRBV9 and TRBJ2-1): DSGVTQTPKHLITATGQRVTLRCSPRSGDLSVYWYQQSLDQGLQFLIQYYNGEERAKGNILERFSAQQFPDLHSELNLSSLELGDSALYFCASSPVWISGGISEQFFGPGTRLTVL.

The chain couples TRBV2 to TRBJ2-7, with 12 bases matching TRBD1. This CDR3 region has 14 residues. Trimming at V came to 8 bases and at J to 2 bases, leaving 4 bases not matched to a gene. Germline V gene sequence: CDR1 SNHLY, CDR2 FYNNEI. The DNA of the CDR3 is TGTGCCAGCTGGGACAGGGGGCTCACCTACGAGCAGTACTTC. As protein: CASWDRGLTYEQYF.